Shown below are 26 T cell receptor beta chains from a single sample sequenced in a study of cytomegalovirus exposure and HLA in healthy donors. PCR used 60 Vbeta primers and 13 Jbeta primers. The protocol was immunoSEQ multiplex PCR, while the TCRdb copy is restricted to in-frame clones and leaves out a portion. The sample has fewer than 200,000 clones; roughly four fifths are singletons. The sequencing sample was made of PBMCs. These receptors were collected from a man in his fifties or sixties in good health and CMV-seronegative.

Here the CDR3 DNA reads TGCGCCAGCAGCCTTAGCGGGGGGAGCACAGATACGCAGTATTTT. Its translation: CASSLSGGSTDTQYF. The chain carries TRBV4-3 and TRBJ2-3, with 10 bases identical to TRBD2. The V gene's germline CDR1 is LGHNA and CDR2 YSLEER. The junction had 1 base not matched to a gene; V was cut back by 4 bases and J by 0 bases. The CDR3 has 15 amino acids.

This chain uses TRBV7-2 with TRBJ2-5; 9 bases align to TRBD2. The trim removed 5 bases at V and 0 bases at J, leaving 4 bases unmatched. Germline V CDR1 and CDR2: SGHTA, FQGNSA. The CDR3 has 15 amino acids. The CDR3, as DNA: TGTGCCAGCAGCGCCCTAGCGGGGTACCAAGAGACCCAGTACTTC. Translating it yields CASSALAGYQETQYF.

This clone turned up a few times. V usage is TRBV5-1 and J usage is TRBJ1-1, with TRBD1 matching over 9 bases. CDR1 and CDR2 (germline): SGHRS, YFSETQ. V lost 2 bases, J lost 4 bases, and 3 bases stayed unmatched. The CDR3 sequence is 14 residues long. CDR3 loop: CASSFTGGGTEAFF. Written as DNA, the CDR3 is TGCGCCAGCAGCTTTACAGGGGGCGGCACTGAAGCTTTCTTT.

The J gene is TRBJ1-2, the V gene TRBV19; D gene uncertain. This CDR3 is built from 13 residues. Trimming took 2 bases from V and 4 from J, leaving 8 bases between them. Germline CDR1 reads LNHDA; CDR2 reads SQIVND (reference sequence). CDR3 DNA sequence: TGTGCCAGTAGTATAAAGGAGGCCTATGGCTACACCTTC. This gives the protein CASSIKEAYGYTF. Using reference TRBV19 and TRBJ1-2 for the parts outside the CDR3, the full variable domain is DGGITQSPKYLFRKEGQNVTLSCEQNLNHDAMYWYRQDPGQGLRLIYYSQIVNDFQKGDIAEGYSVSREKKESFPLTVTSAQKNPTAFYLCASSIKEAYGYTFGSGTRLTVV.

To note about this clone: The same CDR3 is also encoded by other DNA sequences in this sample. The rearrangement links TRBV7-2 to TRBJ2-5; 8 bases fit TRBD1. The CDR3 consists of 13 residues. After removal of 4 bases from V and 5 bases from J, the junction contained 3 bases not matched to a gene. Germline V gene data show CDR1 as SGHTA and CDR2 as FQGNSA. CDR3: CASSSDRGETQYF. The CDR3, as DNA: TGTGCCAGCAGCTCTGACAGGGGTGAGACCCAGTACTTC.

This chain links TRBV7-2 with TRBJ1-2; possible D gene TRBD1, 6 bases. Germline CDR1 reads SGHTA; CDR2 reads FQGNSA. The germline V and J ends were trimmed by 1 base and 3 bases, with 6 bases remaining between them. CDR3 length equals 13 residues. CDR3 region: CASSLDRDYGYTF. CDR3 bases: TGTGCCAGCAGCTTAGACAGGGACTATGGCTACACCTTC.

The genes are TRBV5-1 and TRBJ2-7; 9 bases fit TRBD1. Trimming cost V 4 bases and J 5 bases; bases outside gene matches: 7. This CDR3 is 14 amino acids long. CDR1 and CDR2 from the germline V gene are SGHRS and YFSETQ. CDR3 region: CASSRTDRGNEQYF. The CDR3 DNA reads TGCGCCAGCAGCCGAACCGACAGGGGGAACGAGCAGTACTTC.

The chain uses TRBV6-5 and TRBJ1-1; no clear D gene. The CDR3 runs 12 residues. V gave up 8 bases and J gave up 1 base, with 8 bases separating them. Germline lookup yields CDR1 MNHEY and CDR2 SVGAGI. The CDR3 here is CASGTGNTEAFF. The CDR3 nucleotides read TGTGCCAGCGGTACTGGGAACACTGAAGCTTTCTTT.

The chain joins TRBV5-1 to TRBJ2-2, with TRBD1 as a possible D gene (6 bases). Germline V gene lookup returns CDR1 SGHRS and CDR2 YFSETQ. The CDR3 contains 16 residues. Trimming took 3 bases from V and 1 from J, leaving 13 bases between them. The DNA for the CDR3 is TGCGCCAGCAGCTGGCAGGGGACGGGGAACACCGGGGAGCTGTTTTTT. This codes for CASSWQGTGNTGELFF.

V gene TRBV7-6 combines with J gene TRBJ1-1; D possibly corresponds to TRBD1 (6 bases). The germline V gene encodes CDR1 SGHVS and CDR2 FNYEAQ. The CDR3 is 12 amino acids. V was trimmed by 5 bases and J by 4 bases, leaving 8 bases between them. CDR3 DNA: TGTGCCAGCAGCCCGGACAGCACTGAAGCTTTCTTT. Translation: CASSPDSTEAFF.

A word on this clone: A junction end diverges from the germline sequence, so it may reflect a read error. The chain couples TRBV7-9 to TRBJ1-5, with D uncertain. The CDR3 is 18 residues long. Per germline, CDR1 SEHNR and CDR2 FQNEAQ (reference sequence). The CDR3, as DNA: TGTTCCAGCAACGCCAGTTTCTTACAGCCAAATAGCAATCAGCCCCAGCATTTT. Translating gives CSSNASFLQPNSNQPQHF.

V gene TRBV2 combines with J gene TRBJ2-2; 8 bases are a match to TRBD1. The CDR3 runs 17 residues. CDR1 and CDR2 (germline): SNHLY, FYNNEI. V lost 7 bases and J lost 0; bases outside the gene matches: 10. CDR3 nucleotides: TGTGCCAGCACTCAGCGGTGGACAGGGTCGAACACCGGGGAGCTGTTTTTT. Translated: CASTQRWTGSNTGELFF. The full variable domain, completed using reference TRBV2 and TRBJ2-2, is EPEVTQTPSHQVTQMGQEVILRCVPISNHLYFYWYRQILGQKVEFLVSFYNNEISEKSEIFDDQFSVERPDGSNFTLKIRSTKLEDSAMYFCASTQRWTGSNTGELFFGEGSRLTVL.

The chain couples TRBV4-2 to TRBJ2-2; D ambiguous. Germline V gene data show CDR1 as LGHNA and CDR2 as YNFKEQ. The CDR3 is 15 amino acids. The V and J ends lost 4 bases and 1 base respectively, with 10 bases between them. Written as DNA, the CDR3 is TGTGCCAGCAGCCGCCCCGGAGAGAACACCGGGGAGCTGTTTTTT. It codes for CASSRPGENTGELFF.

The gene calls are TRBV5-4 and TRBJ2-5; 11 positions agree with TRBD2. TRBJ2-7 explains the end of the DNA better; the J call may be wrong. CDR3 size: 15 residues. CDR1 is SGHNT and CDR2 is YYREEE in the germline V gene (reference sequence). The CDR3 DNA sequence: TGTGCCAGCAGCTTGGCAGGGACTAGCGGCTACGAGCAGTACTTC. Protein: CASSLAGTSGYEQYF.

V and J are TRBV5-1 and TRBJ2-5; perhaps TRBD2 as D (6 bases). Gene TRBJ2-7 matches the end of the DNA better, so the J call may be wrong. This CDR3 spans 16 amino acids. CDR1 and CDR2 (germline): SGHRS, YFSETQ. As DNA, the CDR3 is TGCGCCAGCAGCTTGGCCGGGACTTCTAGCTCCTACGAGCAGTACTTC. Translated: CASSLAGTSSSYEQYF.

The genes are TRBV5-1 and TRBJ2-7, with 7 bases aligning to TRBD1. The V gene's germline CDR1 is SGHRS and CDR2 YFSETQ. The CDR3 totals 14 residues. The V and J ends lost 5 bases and 0 bases, in that order; junction bases with no gene match: 5. The CDR3 region is CASSTDRNSYEQYF. CDR3 nucleotides: TGCGCCAGCAGTACGGACAGGAACTCCTACGAGCAGTACTTC.

The chain combines TRBV4-1 with TRBJ1-5; 8 bases match TRBD1. The CDR3 is 15 residues long. The germline CDR1 and CDR2 sequences are MGHRA and YSYEKL. J was trimmed by 0 bases and V by 10 bases; bases with no gene match: 8. The CDR3 reads CATSGTGNSNQPQHF. The CDR3 DNA follows: TGCGCCACCTCCGGGACAGGCAATAGCAATCAGCCCCAGCATTTT.

On this clone: Distinct nucleotide sequences in the sample also encode this CDR3. The chain has TRBV28 and TRBJ1-5; 7 nucleotides agree with TRBD1. Germline V CDR1 and CDR2: MDHEN, SYDVKM. The CDR3 spans 14 residues. V trimming: 7 bases; J trimming: 2 bases; junction bases outside the gene matches: 5. CDR3 sequence: CASIRGGGNQPQHF. The CDR3 DNA sequence: TGTGCCAGCATAAGAGGGGGCGGCAATCAGCCCCAGCATTTT.

The J gene is TRBJ1-2, the V gene TRBV9, with a tentative D call TRBD1 (5 bases). Germline-derived CDR1 and CDR2 are SGDLS and YYNGEE. The germline V and J ends were trimmed by 0 bases and 2 bases, with 11 bases remaining between them. The CDR3 runs 15 residues. Here the CDR3 reads CASSVAPQGNYGYTF. The CDR3 nucleotides are TGTGCCAGCAGCGTAGCTCCGCAGGGAAACTATGGCTACACCTTC.

The genes are TRBV9 and TRBJ2-7; 8 nucleotides agree with TRBD2. The V gene's germline CDR1 is SGDLS and CDR2 YYNGEE. The CDR3 consists of 15 residues. J gave up 5 bases and V 0 bases, and 7 bases lay outside the gene matches. The DNA for the CDR3 is TGTGCCAGCAGCGTAGAGGGCGGGAGGTCCCACGAGCAGTACTTC. Protein: CASSVEGGRSHEQYF.

The J gene is TRBJ2-2, the V gene TRBV7-9; 12 bases are a match to TRBD2. Germline values: CDR1 SEHNR, CDR2 FQNEAQ (reference sequence). The CDR3 covers 19 residues. Trimming took 5 bases from V and 7 from J; bases not matched to a gene: 17. The CDR3 reads CASSTRTASGGASGGELFF. The CDR3 coding sequence is TGTGCCAGCAGCACCCGAACCGCTAGCGGGGGGGCCTCTGGCGGGGAGCTGTTTTTT.

This clone was observed a single time. This sequence joins TRBV7-8 and TRBJ1-2; TRBD1 aligns across 8 bases. This CDR3 contains 13 residues. Germline CDR1 SGHVS, CDR2 FQNEAQ. Losses at the gene ends were 4 bases for V and 8 bases for J; bases not matched to a gene: 6. DNA for the CDR3: TGTGCCAGCAGCTCCCCGGGACAGGACGGCTACACCTTC. Its protein product is CASSSPGQDGYTF. Combining the CDR3 with reference TRBV7-8 and TRBJ1-2 gives the whole variable domain GAGVSQSPRYKVAKRGQDVALRCDPISGHVSLFWYQQALGQGPEFLTYFQNEAQLDKSGLPSDRFFAERPEGSVSTLKIQRTQQEDSAVYLCASSSPGQDGYTFGSGTRLTVV.

The chain combines TRBV7-3 with TRBJ2-1, with 8 bases matching TRBD1. The CDR3 is 15 residues long. The V gene end was trimmed by 5 bases and the J gene end by 7 bases; junction bases not matched to a gene: 10. Per the germline V gene, CDR1 is SGHTA and CDR2 is FQGTGA. The CDR3 sequence is CASSTRQGPVNEQFF. CDR3 DNA: TGTGCCAGCAGCACAAGACAGGGGCCCGTTAATGAGCAGTTCTTC.

The chain carries TRBV19 and TRBJ2-4; D ambiguous. V dropped 3 bases and J dropped 0 bases, with 6 bases sitting between them. The CDR3 sequence is 14 residues long. Germline V gives CDR1 LNHDA, CDR2 SQIVND (reference sequence). The CDR3 bases are TGTGCCAGTAGTATGTCGTTAGCCAAAAACATTCAGTACTTC. This sequence encodes CASSMSLAKNIQYF.

This chain joins TRBV19 and TRBJ1-1; 7 bases agree with TRBD1. V shed 5 bases and J 0 bases; nucleotides not matched to a gene: 9. The CDR3 covers 16 residues. Germline CDR1 LNHDA, CDR2 SQIVND (reference sequence). This chain's CDR3 is CASSLPGQKLNTEAFF. Here the CDR3 DNA reads TGTGCCAGTAGTCTGCCGGGACAGAAACTGAACACTGAAGCTTTCTTT.

The CDR3: CASSSVTVPQYEQYF. In DNA form, the CDR3 reads TGTGCCAGCTCATCAGTAACCGTCCCTCAGTACGAGCAGTACTTC. The chain employs TRBV18 and TRBJ2-7; D gene uncertain. The CDR3 contains 15 residues. V lost 5 bases and J 4 bases, leaving 18 bases between the germline ends. In germline, CDR1 is KGHSH, CDR2 LQKENI.